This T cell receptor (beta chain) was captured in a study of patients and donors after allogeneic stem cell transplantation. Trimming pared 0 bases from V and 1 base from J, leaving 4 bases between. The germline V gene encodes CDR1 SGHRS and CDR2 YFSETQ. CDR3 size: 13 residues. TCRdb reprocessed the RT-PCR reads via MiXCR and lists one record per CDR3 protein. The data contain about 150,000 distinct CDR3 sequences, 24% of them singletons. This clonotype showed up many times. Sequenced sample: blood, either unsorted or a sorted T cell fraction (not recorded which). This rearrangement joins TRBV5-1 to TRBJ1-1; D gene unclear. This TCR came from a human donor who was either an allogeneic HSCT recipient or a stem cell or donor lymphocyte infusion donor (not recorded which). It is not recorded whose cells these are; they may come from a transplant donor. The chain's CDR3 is CASSLAENTEAFF. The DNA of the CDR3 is TGCGCCAGCAGCTTGGCAGAGAACACTGAAGCTTTCTTT.